This TCR beta chain was captured in a study of blood T cell repertoires in COVID-19 (dated by TCRdb to 2020 to 2021). At the level of the whole study: Samples covering the acute and convalescent phases of COVID-19 were provided by collaborators in the United States, Italy and Spain. The samples were drawn from two sources: the first 160 participants of the ongoing ImmuneRACE study, and about 1,300 subjects contributed by 6 global collaborators. Where available, HLA class I and class II types were taken from metadata supplied by the sample provider and were not determined by assay-based typing. The prospective study material was composed of cDNA or gDNA derived from T cells, B-cell-depleted T cells, or PBMCs. Deeply sampled blood TCRbeta repertoires from subjects exposed to, actively infected with, or recovered from COVID-19 were included in the dataset. The repertoires were released in a freely available public database meant as a resource for research on the immune response to SARS-CoV-2. Nearly every sample came with metadata listing a de-identified subject ID, COVID-19 status, age in years and sex. What the work shows at the level of the full study, not this receptor alone: How much clinical and demographic metadata was included differed by source and by participant, and the metadata was provided uncurated.

Comments on this clone: Its antigen specificity is not known. There are no base qualities to consult, and no much larger clone falls within one base.

The immunoSEQ Assay, a bias-controlled multiplex PCR, was used to amplify TCRbeta CDR3 regions from genomic DNA. Concerning the study's data processing: Within the assay, amplification of reference gene primers was used to estimate how many nucleated cells each sample contained. To quantify the absolute abundance of each unique TCRbeta CDR3 rearrangement, sequence reads were collapsed and filtered. For each sample, productive Simpson clonality was calculated as the square root of Simpson's diversity index across productive rearrangements. The clones in this table, taken by TCRdb from immuneACCESS, are in-frame only. Not every clone is retained; where verified, under half of the shortfall comes from an unresolved V gene, and the cause of the rest is unknown. V and J calls and clone size are given by that table; D and trimming were obtained from the DNA. Within this sample are 150,000 or so clones, with approximately 89% of them counted one time only. The top ten hold approximately 10% of the sample.

One collaborating source in Seattle enrolled patients during active infection and followed them longitudinally through the course of disease. The collaborating institutions used their own protocols to collect whole blood in K2EDTA tubes. For TCRbeta analysis, collaborator samples were shipped as frozen whole blood, as isolated PBMCs, or as DNA extracted from either sample type. CDR3 length: 14 amino acids, cysteine to phenylalanine. Here the CDR3 DNA is all that survives: 42 bases in frame from base 1. The CDR1 and CDR2 encoded by the germline V gene are SGHTA and FQGNSA. V and J are truncated by 5 bases and 6 bases respectively, leaving an intervening sequence of 14 bases.

What was sequenced was peripheral blood. This chain joins TRBV7-2 to TRBJ2-1; TRBD2 is perhaps the D gene, given 6 matching bases. The source of this sequence is a woman aged 65 to 85 with COVID-19, enrolled during active disease. CDR3 sequence: CASSQAGTRNEQFF. The bases are TGTGCCAGCAGCCAAGCCGGGACTCGCAATGAGCAGTTCTTC. The entire variable domain, with the stretches around the CDR3 drawn from the reference TRBV7-2 and TRBJ2-1 proteins, is GAGVSQSPSNKVTEKGKDVELRCDPISGHTALYWYRQSLGQGLEFLIYFQGNSAPDKSGLPSDRFSAERTGGSVSTLTIQRTQQEDSAVYLCASSQAGTRNEQFFGPGTRLTVL.